These 25 T cell receptor beta chains were all obtained from the same sample, sequenced in a study of PD-1 blockade in mismatch repair-deficient tumors. Here immunoSEQ multiplex PCR was the method, and the copy in TCRdb shows in-frame clones only, minus some. The profile shows some 21,000 clones, around 80% of them singletons. The sample consisted of PBMCs, taken 52 weeks after starting pembrolizumab. Source of these receptors: an adult with mismatch repair-deficient cancer.

The J gene is TRBJ2-3, the V gene TRBV30, with TRBD2 as a possible D gene (5 bases). Germline values: CDR1 GTSNPN, CDR2 SVGIG (reference sequence). V was pared by 0 bases and J by 10 bases, with 14 bases between. The CDR3 spans 13 residues. The CDR3 reads CAWSVGVHDSQYF. CDR3 sequence (DNA): TGTGCCTGGAGTGTGGGAGTTCACGACTCGCAGTATTTT.

This clone was recorded a few times. The V gene is TRBV28, the J gene TRBJ2-7; the match to TRBD2 covers 13 bases. The CDR3 spans 22 residues. V lost 7 bases to trimming and J lost 0 bases; unmatched junction nucleotides: 24. Per the germline V gene, CDR1 is MDHEN and CDR2 is SYDVKM. The CDR3 here is CASIPGGGWGTSGTPSSYEQYF. Written as DNA, the CDR3 is TGTGCCAGCATCCCTGGAGGGGGTTGGGGGACTAGCGGGACGCCTAGCTCCTACGAGCAGTACTTC.

This clone was counted between two and nine times. The chain uses TRBV6-1 and TRBJ2-7; perhaps TRBD2 as D (7 bases). Germline V gene data show CDR1 as MNHNS and CDR2 as SASEGT. CDR3 length equals 16 residues. With 2 bases removed from V and 0 bases from J, the gap between germline ends came to 14 bases. CDR3 protein: CASSEIGGAPSYEQYF. The CDR3 DNA reads TGTGCCAGCAGTGAAATTGGGGGGGCACCCTCCTACGAGCAGTACTTC.

The gene calls are TRBV6-1 and TRBJ2-7; D remains ambiguous. V lost 2 bases and J lost 2, with 10 bases in between. The CDR3 consists of 14 residues. Germline values: CDR1 MNHNS, CDR2 SASEGT. CDR3 nucleotides: TGTGCCAGCAGTGAATCACTTGAAACCTACGAGCAGTACTTC. Translated: CASSESLETYEQYF.

This clone is a singleton in its sample. The gene calls are TRBV7-9 and TRBJ2-2, with TRBD1 matching over 7 bases. Germline V gene lookup returns CDR1 SEHNR and CDR2 FQNEAQ (reference sequence). V lost 5 bases to trimming and J lost 2 bases; unmatched junction nucleotides: 11. This CDR3 contains 17 residues. The CDR3 sequence is CASSPPSGTDNTGELFF. CDR3 in DNA: TGTGCCAGCAGCCCCCCCTCCGGGACAGACAACACCGGGGAGCTGTTTTTT. The full variable domain, its missing parts supplied by reference TRBV7-9 and TRBJ2-2, is DTGVSQNPRHKITKRGQNVTFRCDPISEHNRLYWYRQTLGQGPEFLTYFQNEAQLEKSRLLSDRFSAERPKGSFSTLEIQRTEQGDSAMYLCASSPPSGTDNTGELFFGEGSRLTVL.

The rearrangement joins TRBV18 to TRBJ1-6, with unresolved D. The CDR3 sequence is 17 residues long. Germline values: CDR1 KGHSH, CDR2 LQKENI. V was cut by 3 bases and J by 0 bases, with 12 bases left in between. The CDR3 bases are TGTGCCAGCTCACCCAGACTGGGGAGCTCCTATAATTCACCCCTCCACTTT. As protein: CASSPRLGSSYNSPLHF.

The chain employs TRBV10-2 and TRBJ1-1; D uncertain. The CDR3 length is 14 residues. V shed 3 bases and J shed 0 bases, with 8 bases lying between them. Germline V CDR1 and CDR2: WSHSY, SAAADI. CDR3 bases: TGCGCCAGCAGTGATCCGGGGATGAACACTGAAGCTTTCTTT. Its translation is CASSDPGMNTEAFF.

The chain has TRBV28 and TRBJ2-5; 8 positions match TRBD1. V was pared by 3 bases and J by 4 bases, with 4 bases of the junction left unmatched. CDR3 size: 14 residues. The germline V gene has CDR1 MDHEN and CDR2 SYDVKM. The CDR3 DNA reads as TGTGCCAGCAGTTTTGCACAGGGGGGAGAGACCCAGTACTTC. Protein product: CASSFAQGGETQYF.

This rearrangement joins TRBV11-2 to TRBJ1-2, with D perhaps matching TRBD1 (5 bases). CDR3 size: 13 residues. Germline V gene data show CDR1 as SGHAT and CDR2 as FQNNGV. V was shortened by 1 base and J by 7 bases, with 10 bases between the two germline ends. Here the CDR3 reads CASSLGGGGGYTF. CDR3 DNA: TGTGCCAGCAGCTTAGGCGGGGGTGGTGGCTACACCTTC.

The chain has TRBV7-3 and TRBJ2-3; 10 nucleotides agree with TRBD1. Germline assignment: CDR1 SGHTA and CDR2 FQGTGA. V trimming: 4 bases; J trimming: 9 bases; junction bases outside the gene matches: 10. The CDR3 spans 15 residues. The CDR3 protein is CASSSTGTGEETQYF. CDR3 DNA sequence: TGTGCCAGCAGCTCGACCGGGACAGGGGAAGAAACGCAGTATTTT.

This chain links TRBV18 with TRBJ1-3; 8 positions agree with TRBD1. Germline V CDR1 and CDR2: KGHSH, LQKENI. This CDR3 has 14 residues. After removal of 3 bases from V and 7 bases from J, the junction contained 5 bases not matched to a gene. The chain's CDR3 is CASSPQGARNTIYF. The CDR3, as DNA: TGTGCCAGCTCACCTCAGGGGGCTCGGAACACCATATATTTT.

V is TRBV29-1 and J is TRBJ2-7; 14 positions agree with TRBD2. The CDR3 contains 12 residues. Germline lookup yields CDR1 SQVTM and CDR2 ANQGSEA. V shed 7 bases, J shed 7 bases, and the junction held 3 bases outside the gene matches. CDR3 amino acids: CSGGLAGVEQYF. In nucleotides, the CDR3 is TGCAGCGGGGGACTAGCGGGAGTGGAGCAGTACTTC.

This chain joins TRBV7-9 and TRBJ2-3, with 7 nucleotides matching TRBD1. The germline V gene encodes CDR1 SEHNR and CDR2 FQNEAQ (reference sequence). The ends lost 7 bases at V and 1 base at J; junction bases unmatched: 8. This CDR3 is 15 amino acids long. The CDR3 nucleotides are TGTGCCAGCAACAAGGCAGGGGGAGGCACAGATACGCAGTATTTT. Protein product: CASNKAGGGTDTQYF.

The chain combines TRBV2 with TRBJ2-2; 9 bases map to TRBD2. The CDR3 consists of 15 residues. Germline V gene data show CDR1 as SNHLY and CDR2 as FYNNEI. The J segment lost 5 bases and the V segment lost 5 bases, leaving 6 bases of the junction unmatched. CDR3 region: CASSLAGEGTGELFF. The CDR3 DNA sequence: TGTGCCAGCAGTTTAGCGGGAGAGGGTACCGGGGAGCTGTTTTTT.

The CDR3 DNA reads as TGTGCCAGCAGGCTGACCCGGGGACACAGAAACACTGAAGCTTTCTTT. Residues: CASRLTRGHRNTEAFF. The chain employs TRBV7-9 and TRBJ1-1; perhaps TRBD1 as D (6 bases). This CDR3 comprises 16 residues. Germline V lookup: CDR1 SEHNR, CDR2 FQNEAQ (reference sequence). Trimming pared 6 bases from V and 2 bases from J, leaving 19 bases between.

The genes are TRBV5-4 and TRBJ2-3; 10 positions agree with TRBD1. J was trimmed by 4 bases and V by 4 bases; bases with no gene match: 6. This CDR3 has 15 amino acids. CDR1 and CDR2 from the germline V gene are SGHNT and YYREEE (reference sequence). In DNA form, the CDR3 reads TGTGCCAGCAGCCCAGACAGGGGGCGGTCAGATACGCAGTATTTT. Translating gives CASSPDRGRSDTQYF.

V is TRBV23-1 and J is TRBJ2-1; the match to TRBD1 covers 8 bases. TRBV23-1 has ORF status, its function being uncertain. The length of the CDR3 is 14 residues. V was clipped by 9 bases and J by 0 bases; unmatched bases: 4. The chain's CDR3 is CARTGEDSYNEQFF. CDR3 in DNA: TGCGCCAGGACAGGGGAGGACTCCTACAATGAGCAGTTCTTC.

V is TRBV7-9 and J is TRBJ2-2; 10 positions match TRBD2. Germline V gene data show CDR1 as SEHNR and CDR2 as FQNEAQ (reference sequence). The CDR3 extends over 15 amino acids. With 8 bases clipped from V and 3 bases from J, the junction kept 6 bases outside the gene matches. The CDR3 nucleotides are TGTGCCAGCGAAAGGCTAGCGGGAGACACCGGGGAGCTGTTTTTT. As protein: CASERLAGDTGELFF.

V and J are TRBV27 and TRBJ2-1; D is unclear. The CDR3 contains 15 residues. CDR1 MNHEY and CDR2 SMNVEV come from the germline V gene (reference sequence). Trimming took 6 bases from V and 4 from J, leaving 16 bases between them. This CDR3 is CASRPHSQSYNEQFF. The CDR3 region has the DNA TGTGCCAGCAGGCCTCACAGCCAATCTTACAATGAGCAGTTCTTC.

The table lists this clone with a few counts. The rearrangement uses TRBV11-1 and TRBJ2-7, with a possible D match to TRBD1 (6 bases). CDR1 SGHAT and CDR2 FQDESV come from the germline V gene (reference sequence). The CDR3 extends over 13 amino acids. The V end lost 8 bases, the J end lost 8 bases, and 19 bases lay between the germline ends. DNA for the CDR3: TGTGCCAGCGGACGCCAACCAGGGGTAAAGCAGTACTTC. Amino acid sequence: CASGRQPGVKQYF.

This clone occurred a few times. This chain uses TRBV5-1 with TRBJ2-7, with 7 bases that match TRBD2. The V and J ends lost 0 bases and 2 bases, in that order; junction bases with no gene match: 5. The CDR3 is 15 amino acids. Germline CDR1 is SGHRS and CDR2 is YFSETQ. The CDR3 DNA sequence: TGCGCCAGCAGCTTGGGCGGGACTACCACCTACGAGCAGTACTTC. Protein product: CASSLGGTTTYEQYF.

The V gene is TRBV11-3, the J gene TRBJ2-5; 9 positions agree with TRBD2. Germline CDR1 and CDR2: SGHNT and YENEEA. After removal of 2 bases from V and 5 bases from J, the junction contained 6 bases not matched to a gene. The CDR3 has 15 residues. CDR3 loop: CASSLLAGEGETQYF. CDR3 DNA: TGTGCCAGCAGCTTATTAGCGGGAGAGGGGGAGACCCAGTACTTC.

The V gene is TRBV28, the J gene TRBJ2-1; 13 nucleotides agree with TRBD2. The junction had 16 bases not matched to a gene; V was cut back by 5 bases and J by 12 bases. Germline CDR1 reads MDHEN; CDR2 reads SYDVKM. The CDR3 runs to 17 residues. CDR3 sequence reads: CASSARPGLAGTPTQFF. CDR3 coding DNA: TGTGCCAGCAGTGCACGACCGGGACTAGCGGGGACCCCAACGCAGTTCTTC. Filled out from reference TRBV28 and TRBJ2-1, the complete variable domain reads DVKVTQSSRYLVKRTGEKVFLECVQDMDHENMFWYRQDPGLGLRLIYFSYDVKMKEKGDIPEGYSVSREKKERFSLILESASTNQTSMYLCASSARPGLAGTPTQFFGPGTRLTVL.

Only a few counts were recorded for this clone. V gene TRBV5-8 combines with J gene TRBJ2-7; TRBD1 is a possible D gene (5 bases). The CDR3 loop spans 14 amino acids. The germline V gene has CDR1 SGHTS and CDR2 YDEGEE. V dropped 0 bases and J dropped 2 bases, with 9 bases sitting between them. CDR3 sequence (DNA): TGTGCCAGCAGCTTGGTGGACACCCCCTACGAGCAGTACTTC. It codes for CASSLVDTPYEQYF. The full variable domain, in which reference TRBV5-8 and TRBJ2-7 provide the parts outside the CDR3, is EAGVTQSPTHLIKTRGQQATLRCSPISGHTSVYWYQQALGLGLQFLLWYDEGEERNRGNFPPRFSGRQFPNYSSELNVNALELEDSALYLCASSLVDTPYEQYFGPGTRLTVT.

The gene calls are TRBV29-1 and TRBJ1-1; D is perhaps TRBD1 (6 bases). V lost 5 bases, J lost 2 bases, and 18 bases lay in between. The CDR3 runs to 15 residues. In germline, CDR1 is SQVTM, CDR2 ANQGSEA. CDR3 DNA: TGCAGCGTTCCATTGTTAAGGGGGTTTAACACTGAAGCTTTCTTT. Its protein product is CSVPLLRGFNTEAFF.